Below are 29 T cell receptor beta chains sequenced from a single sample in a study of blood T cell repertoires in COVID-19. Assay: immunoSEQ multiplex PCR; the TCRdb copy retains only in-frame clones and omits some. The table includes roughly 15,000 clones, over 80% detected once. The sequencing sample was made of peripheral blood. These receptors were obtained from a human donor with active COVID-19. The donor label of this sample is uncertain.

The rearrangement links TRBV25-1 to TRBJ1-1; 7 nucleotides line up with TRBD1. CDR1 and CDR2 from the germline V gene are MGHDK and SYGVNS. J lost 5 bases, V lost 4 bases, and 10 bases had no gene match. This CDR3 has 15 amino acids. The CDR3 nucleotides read TGTGCCAGCAGTGTGGGCGACAGGGCCACGACTGAAGCTTTCTTT. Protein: CASSVGDRATTEAFF.

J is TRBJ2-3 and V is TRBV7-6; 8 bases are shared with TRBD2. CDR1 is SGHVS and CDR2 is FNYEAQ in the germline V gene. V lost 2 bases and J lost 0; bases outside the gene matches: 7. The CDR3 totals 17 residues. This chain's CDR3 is CASSLSAPSGSTDTQYF. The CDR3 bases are TGTGCCAGCAGCTTAAGCGCTCCTAGCGGGAGCACAGATACGCAGTATTTT.

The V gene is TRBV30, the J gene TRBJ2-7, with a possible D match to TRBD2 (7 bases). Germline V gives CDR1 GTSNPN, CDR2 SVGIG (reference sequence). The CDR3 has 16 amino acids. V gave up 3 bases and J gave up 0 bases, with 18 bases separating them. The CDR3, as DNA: TGTGCCTGGAGCACCTGGGGCGGGGGCATCTCCTACGAGCAGTACTTC. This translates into CAWSTWGGGISYEQYF. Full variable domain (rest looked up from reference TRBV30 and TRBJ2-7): SQTIHQWPATLVQPVGSPLSLECTVEGTSNPNLYWYRQAAGRGLQLLFYSVGIGQISSEVPQNLSASRPQDRQFILSSKKLLLSDSGFYLCAWSTWGGGISYEQYFGPGTRLTVT.

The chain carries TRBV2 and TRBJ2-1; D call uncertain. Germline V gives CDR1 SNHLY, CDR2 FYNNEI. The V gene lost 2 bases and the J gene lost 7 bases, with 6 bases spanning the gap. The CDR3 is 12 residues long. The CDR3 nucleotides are TGTGCCAGCAGTGAACTACTAAATGAGCAGTTCTTC. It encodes CASSELLNEQFF.

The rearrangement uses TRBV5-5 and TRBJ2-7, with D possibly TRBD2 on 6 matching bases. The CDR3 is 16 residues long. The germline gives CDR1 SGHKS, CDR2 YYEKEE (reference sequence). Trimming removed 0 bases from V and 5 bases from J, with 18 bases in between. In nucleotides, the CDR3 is TGTGCCAGCAGCTTGGGGCCGGGACTGAGGGTCCACGAGCAGTACTTC. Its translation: CASSLGPGLRVHEQYF.

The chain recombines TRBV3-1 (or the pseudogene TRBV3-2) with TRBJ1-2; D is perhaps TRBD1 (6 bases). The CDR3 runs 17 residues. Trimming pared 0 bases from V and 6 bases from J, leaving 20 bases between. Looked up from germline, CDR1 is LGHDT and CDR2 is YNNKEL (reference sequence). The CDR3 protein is CASSQDILSGGANGYTF. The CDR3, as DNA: TGTGCCAGCAGCCAAGATATCTTAAGTGGGGGGGCGAATGGCTACACCTTC.

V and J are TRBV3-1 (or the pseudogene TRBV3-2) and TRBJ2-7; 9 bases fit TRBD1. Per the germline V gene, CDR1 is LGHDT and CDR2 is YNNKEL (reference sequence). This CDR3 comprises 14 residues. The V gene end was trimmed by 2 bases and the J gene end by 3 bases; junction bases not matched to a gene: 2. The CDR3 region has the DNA TGTGCCAGCAGCCAACCGGGACAGGGCTACGAGCAGTACTTC. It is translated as CASSQPGQGYEQYF.

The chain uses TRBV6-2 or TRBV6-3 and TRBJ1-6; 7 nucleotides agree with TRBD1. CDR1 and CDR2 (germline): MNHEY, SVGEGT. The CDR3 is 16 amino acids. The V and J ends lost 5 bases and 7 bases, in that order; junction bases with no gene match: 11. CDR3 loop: CASSSRTGGRNSPLHF. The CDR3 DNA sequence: TGTGCCAGCAGTAGCAGGACAGGCGGGCGGAATTCACCCCTCCACTTT.

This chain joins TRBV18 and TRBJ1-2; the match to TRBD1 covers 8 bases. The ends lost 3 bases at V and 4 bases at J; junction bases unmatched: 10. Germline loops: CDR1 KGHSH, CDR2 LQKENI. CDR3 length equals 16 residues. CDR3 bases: TGTGCCAGCTCACCCCCGGACAGGGCGCGTGGCTATGGCTACACCTTC. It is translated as CASSPPDRARGYGYTF.

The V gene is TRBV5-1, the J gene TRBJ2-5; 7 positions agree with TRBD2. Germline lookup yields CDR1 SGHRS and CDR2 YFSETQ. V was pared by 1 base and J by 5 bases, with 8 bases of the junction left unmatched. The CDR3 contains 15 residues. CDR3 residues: CASSLWTSSKETQYF. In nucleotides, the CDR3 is TGCGCCAGCAGCTTGTGGACTAGTTCCAAGGAGACCCAGTACTTC.

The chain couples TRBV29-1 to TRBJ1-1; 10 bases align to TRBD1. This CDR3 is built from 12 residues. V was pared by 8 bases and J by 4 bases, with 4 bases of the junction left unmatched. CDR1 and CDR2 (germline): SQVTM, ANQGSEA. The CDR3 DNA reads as TGCAGCTCCCGGACAGGGGGCACTGAAGCTTTCTTT. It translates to CSSRTGGTEAFF.

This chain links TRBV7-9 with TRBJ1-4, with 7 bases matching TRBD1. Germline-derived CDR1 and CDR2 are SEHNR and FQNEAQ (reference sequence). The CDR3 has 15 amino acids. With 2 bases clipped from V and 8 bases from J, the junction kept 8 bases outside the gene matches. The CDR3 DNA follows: TGTGCCAGCAGCTTATCTGGGACAGACCTAGAAAAACTGTTTTTT. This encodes CASSLSGTDLEKLFF.

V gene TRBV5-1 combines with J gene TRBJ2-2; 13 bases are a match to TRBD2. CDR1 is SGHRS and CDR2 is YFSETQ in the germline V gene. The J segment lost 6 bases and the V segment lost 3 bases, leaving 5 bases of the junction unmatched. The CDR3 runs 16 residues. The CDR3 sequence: CASSSTSGRAAGELFF. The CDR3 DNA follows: TGCGCCAGCAGCTCCACTAGCGGGAGGGCCGCCGGGGAGCTGTTTTTT.

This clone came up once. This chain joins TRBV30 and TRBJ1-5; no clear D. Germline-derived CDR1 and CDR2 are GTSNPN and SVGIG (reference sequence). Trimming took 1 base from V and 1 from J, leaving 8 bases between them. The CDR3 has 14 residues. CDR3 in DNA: TGTGCCTGGAGTGGTGGGCGCAGCAATCAGCCCCAGCATTTT. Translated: CAWSGGRSNQPQHF. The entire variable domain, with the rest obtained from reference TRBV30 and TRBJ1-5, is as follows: SQTIHQWPATLVQPVGSPLSLECTVEGTSNPNLYWYRQAAGRGLQLLFYSVGIGQISSEVPQNLSASRPQDRQFILSSKKLLLSDSGFYLCAWSGGRSNQPQHFGDGTRLSIL.

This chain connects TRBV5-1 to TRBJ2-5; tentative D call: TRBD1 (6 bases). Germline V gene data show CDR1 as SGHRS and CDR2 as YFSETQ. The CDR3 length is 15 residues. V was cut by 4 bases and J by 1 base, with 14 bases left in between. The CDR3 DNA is TGCGCCAGCAGCAGATCGGAACAGGGCCAAGAGACCCAGTACTTC. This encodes CASSRSEQGQETQYF.

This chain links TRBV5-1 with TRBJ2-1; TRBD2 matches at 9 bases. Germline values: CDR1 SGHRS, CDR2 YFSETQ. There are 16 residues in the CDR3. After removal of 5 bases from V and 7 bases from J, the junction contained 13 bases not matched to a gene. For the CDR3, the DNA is TGCGCCAGCAGGGCCGCGGCGGGAGGGCCTGTAAATGAGCAGTTCTTC. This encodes CASRAAAGGPVNEQFF. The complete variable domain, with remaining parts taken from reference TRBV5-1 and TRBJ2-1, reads KAGVTQTPRYLIKTRGQQVTLSCSPISGHRSVSWYQQTPGQGLQFLFEYFSETQRNKGNFPGRFSGRQFSNSRSEMNVSTLELGDSALYLCASRAAAGGPVNEQFFGPGTRLTVL.

The CDR3 sequence is CASSRGQSYTGELFF. CDR3 bases: TGTGCCAGCAGCCGAGGGCAGTCTTACACCGGGGAGCTGTTTTTT. The rearrangement joins TRBV6-4 to TRBJ2-2; D may be TRBD2 (5 bases). The CDR3 has 15 residues. CDR1 and CDR2 from the germline V gene are MRHNA and SNTAGT. The V end lost 6 bases, the J end lost 3 bases, and 14 bases lay between the germline ends.

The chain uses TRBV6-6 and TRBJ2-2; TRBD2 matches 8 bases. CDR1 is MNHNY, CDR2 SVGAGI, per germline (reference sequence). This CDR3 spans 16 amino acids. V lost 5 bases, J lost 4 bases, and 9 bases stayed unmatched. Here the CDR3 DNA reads TGTGCCAGCAGTAGGGGGAGCGGGAGAAGCACCGGGGAGCTGTTTTTT. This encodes CASSRGSGRSTGELFF.

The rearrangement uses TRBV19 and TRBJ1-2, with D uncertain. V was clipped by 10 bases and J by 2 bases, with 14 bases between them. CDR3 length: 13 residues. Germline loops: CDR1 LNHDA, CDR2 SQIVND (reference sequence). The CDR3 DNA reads TGTGCCACCGAAGCCGGGGAGAACTATGGCTACACCTTC. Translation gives CATEAGENYGYTF.

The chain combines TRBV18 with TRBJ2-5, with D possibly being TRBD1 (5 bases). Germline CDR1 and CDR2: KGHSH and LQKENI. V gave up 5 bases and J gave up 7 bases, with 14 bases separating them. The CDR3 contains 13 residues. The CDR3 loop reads CASSKDKAGTQYF. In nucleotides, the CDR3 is TGTGCCAGCTCAAAGGACAAAGCAGGGACCCAGTACTTC.

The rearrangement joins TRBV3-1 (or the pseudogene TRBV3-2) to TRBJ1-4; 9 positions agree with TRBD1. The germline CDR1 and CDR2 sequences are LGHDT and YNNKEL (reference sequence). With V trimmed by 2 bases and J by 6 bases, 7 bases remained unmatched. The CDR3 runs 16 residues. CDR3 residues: CASSQRSTGGHEKLFF. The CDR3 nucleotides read TGTGCCAGCAGCCAAAGGTCGACAGGGGGACATGAAAAACTGTTTTTT.

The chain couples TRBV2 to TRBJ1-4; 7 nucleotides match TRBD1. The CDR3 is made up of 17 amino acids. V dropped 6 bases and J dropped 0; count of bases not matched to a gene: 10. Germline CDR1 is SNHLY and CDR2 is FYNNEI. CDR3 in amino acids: CASRLFQGTATNEKLFF. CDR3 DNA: TGTGCCAGCAGGCTCTTTCAGGGGACAGCAACTAATGAAAAACTGTTTTTT.

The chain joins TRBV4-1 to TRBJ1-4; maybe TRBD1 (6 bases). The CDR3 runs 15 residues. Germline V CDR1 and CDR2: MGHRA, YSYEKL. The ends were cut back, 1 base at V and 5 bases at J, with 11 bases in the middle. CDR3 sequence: CASSQVGALNEKLFF. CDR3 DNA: TGCGCCAGCAGCCAAGTGGGGGCCTTAAATGAAAAACTGTTTTTT.

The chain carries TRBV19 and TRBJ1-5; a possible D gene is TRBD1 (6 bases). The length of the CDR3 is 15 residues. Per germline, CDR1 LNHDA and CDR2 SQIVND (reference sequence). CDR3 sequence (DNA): TGTCCAGGGGTAATCCTATTTCAGCATCATCAGCCCCAGCATTTT. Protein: CPGVILFQHHQPQHF.

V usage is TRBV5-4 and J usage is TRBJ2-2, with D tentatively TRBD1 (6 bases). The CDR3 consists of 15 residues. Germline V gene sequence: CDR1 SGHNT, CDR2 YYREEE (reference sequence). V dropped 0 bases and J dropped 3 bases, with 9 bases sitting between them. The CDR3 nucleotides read TGTGCCAGCAGCTTGGGGGGGCTCGACACCGGGGAGCTGTTTTTT. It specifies CASSLGGLDTGELFF.

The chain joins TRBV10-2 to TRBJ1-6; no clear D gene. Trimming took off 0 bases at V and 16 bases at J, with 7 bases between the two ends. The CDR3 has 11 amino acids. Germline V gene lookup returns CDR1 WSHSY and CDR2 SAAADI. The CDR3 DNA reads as TGCGCCAGCAGTGAGTCTCCTACTCTCCACTTT. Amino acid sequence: CASSESPTLHF.

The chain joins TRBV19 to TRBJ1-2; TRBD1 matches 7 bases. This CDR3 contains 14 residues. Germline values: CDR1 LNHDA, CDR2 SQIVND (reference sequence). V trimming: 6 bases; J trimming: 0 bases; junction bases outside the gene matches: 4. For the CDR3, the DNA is TGTGCCAGTAGAGAGACAGGGTCTAACTATGGCTACACCTTC. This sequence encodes CASRETGSNYGYTF.

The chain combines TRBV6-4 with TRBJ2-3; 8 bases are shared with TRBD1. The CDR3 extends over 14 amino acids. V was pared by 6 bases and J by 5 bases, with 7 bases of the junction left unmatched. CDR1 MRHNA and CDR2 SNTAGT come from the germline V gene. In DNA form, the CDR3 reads TGTGCCAGCAGCCCGACAGGGGATAAAGATACGCAGTATTTT. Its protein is CASSPTGDKDTQYF.

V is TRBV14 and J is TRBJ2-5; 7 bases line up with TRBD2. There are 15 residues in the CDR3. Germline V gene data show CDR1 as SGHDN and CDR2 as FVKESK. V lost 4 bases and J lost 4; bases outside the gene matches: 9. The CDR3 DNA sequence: TGTGCCAGCAGCCCCCGACTAGCAGGAGGAGAGACCCAGTACTTC. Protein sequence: CASSPRLAGGETQYF.